The rows below give T cell receptor beta chains drawn from one sample of a study of blood T cell repertoires in COVID-19. Profiling relied on immunoSEQ multiplex PCR, and the TCRdb table lists in-frame clones only, not all of them. The repertoire has 150,000 to 200,000 clones, 80% to 90% of them found once; the top ten carry roughly 9.8%. The sequenced sample consisted of peripheral blood. The receptor source for this set is a human donor with active or convalescent COVID-19. The donor label of this sample is uncertain. CDR3s include the opening cysteine and the closing phenylalanine or tryptophan. Clone sizes are given selectively: once, few, many, or a class where the clone is expanded.

CDR3,length,V,size
CASSQDQDLRGRTEAFF,17,TRBV14,NA
CATSREIPRGRNTGELFF,18,TRBV15,NA
CASTTQGDGSYEQYF,15,TRBV5-1,NA
CASRVTRSSYEQYF,14,TRBV4-2,NA
CATRTDRTGELFF,13,TRBV19,once
CASSTVGTAAEKLFF,15,TRBV7-2,NA
CASSTRTEKETQYF,14,TRBV3-1/TRBV3-2,NA
CASSQEDGTGEGDTEAFF,18,TRBV4-2,NA
CASSSDGDTQYF,12,TRBV6-6,once
CASSYRRTSGDQFF,14,TRBV6-5,NA
CASSFAGGQGEETQYF,16,TRBV7-9,once
CASSRTSGNSYEQYF,15,TRBV7-2,NA
CASSLEWTATEAFF,14,TRBV27,NA
CASSDHRVGRTDTQYF,16,TRBV28,NA
CASSQLTGENTIYF,14,TRBV4-1,NA
CASRKTSGTVDTQYF,15,TRBV5-4,NA
CASSLGTLAEFF,12,TRBV11-2,NA
CASSYIFHQPQHF,13,TRBV6-2/TRBV6-3,NA
CASSTDRGKAGELFF,15,TRBV9,NA
CATKLGQGRTPLHF,14,TRBV6-5,once
CASSPETGREGYTF,14,TRBV4-3,NA
CASSPGGTSSYEQYF,15,TRBV5-1,NA
CASSPWSGTDVLSGTQYF,18,TRBV18,NA
CSVERRGQGGELFF,14,TRBV29-1,NA
CASSPYLQGASGDNEQFF,18,TRBV7-3,NA
CASSVSAGGHQPQHF,15,TRBV2,NA
CASSPGQGGLPQHF,14,TRBV7-2,NA
CASSLGQGTGSEKLFF,16,TRBV5-5,NA
CASSLVLAGGDTQYF,15,TRBV5-1,NA
CASSDSRGRNEQYF,14,TRBV11-1,NA
CASSLDRQGALGYTF,15,TRBV11-3,NA
CASRFRDRTSYEQYF,15,TRBV19,NA
CASSLAGRNTIYF,13,TRBV5-1,NA
CASSQGGLAGGLSTDTQYF,19,TRBV3-1/TRBV3-2,NA
CASSVNYEQYF,11,TRBV5-5,once
CASSWTVILGNTIYF,15,TRBV11-2,NA
CASSLKGTGDEKLFF,15,TRBV28,once
CASSVYFTGGGEQYF,15,TRBV5-8,NA
CASSYSRGGGADTQYF,16,TRBV6-2/TRBV6-3,few
CASSLALNTEAFF,13,TRBV19,NA
CASSLQGERAYEQYF,15,TRBV5-1,NA
CASLGPSGLAGGLEQYF,17,TRBV9,NA